The rows below give T cell receptor beta chains drawn from one sample of a study of Tregs in tolerant kidney transplant recipients. Generated by immunoSEQ multiplex PCR, the TCRdb table keeps only in-frame clones and is missing some. The sample consists of 110,000 or so clones, roughly 93% of them appearing once. Material for sequencing was CD4+ T cells from blood. These receptors originate from a human donor in good health. Each CDR3 is given with its conserved first and last residue. The D gene is left open where the match is weak. Where a row states a size, it is once, few, many or the class of an expanded clone; other rows omit it.

.,.,TRBV19,TRBJ2-3,CASSIRGASGLTDTQYF,TGTGCCAGTAGTATTCGGGGGGCTAGCGGTCTCACAGATACGCAGTATTTT
.,TRBD1,TRBV6-5,TRBJ1-3,CASRLQGAAGNTIYF,TGTGCCAGCAGGTTACAGGGGGCGGCTGGAAACACCATATATTTT
.,TRBD1,TRBV9,TRBJ2-7,CASSVGTGDYYEQYF,TGTGCCAGCAGCGTTGGGACAGGGGATTATTACGAGCAGTACTTC
.,TRBD2,TRBV19,TRBJ2-4,CASSFVSAGVKNIQYF,TGTGCCAGTAGTTTCGTAAGTGCGGGGGTCAAAAACATTCAGTACTTC
.,.,TRBV7-9,TRBJ2-2,CASSLSRVRTGELFF,TGTGCCAGCAGCTTATCCCGGGTTAGGACCGGGGAGCTGTTTTTT
.,TRBD2,TRBV5-1,TRBJ2-1,CASSHGLAGGSYNEQFF,TGCGCCAGCAGCCACGGACTAGCAGGAGGCTCCTACAATGAGCAGTTCTTC
.,.,TRBV5-4,TRBJ2-2,CASSLEANTGELFF,TGTGCCAGCAGCTTGGAGGCCAACACCGGGGAGCTGTTTTTT
.,.,TRBV7-9,TRBJ2-5,CASSLGSYRWETQYF,TGTGCCAGCAGCTTAGGGTCCTACCGGTGGGAGACCCAGTACTTC
.,TRBD1,TRBV6-5,TRBJ1-2,CASNRQGSYGYTF,TGTGCCAGCAACCGACAGGGGAGCTATGGCTACACCTTC
.,.,TRBV7-2,TRBJ2-7,CASSLGLSSYEQYF,TGTGCCAGCAGCCTCGGACTAAGCTCCTACGAGCAGTACTTC
few,.,TRBV27,TRBJ2-2,CASSNRVNTGELFF,TGTGCCAGCAGTAACAGGGTGAACACCGGGGAGCTGTTTTTT
.,TRBD1,TRBV9,TRBJ1-2,CASSITGTGGFNYGYTF,TGTGCCAGCAGCATCACCGGGACAGGGGGATTTAACTATGGCTACACCTTC
.,.,TRBV5-4,TRBJ2-3,CASSLDSLHTDTQYF,TGTGCCAGCAGCTTGGACTCCTTACACACAGATACGCAGTATTTT
.,TRBD2,TRBV2,TRBJ2-5,CASSEGREETQYF,TGTGCCAGCAGTGAAGGGCGGGAGGAGACCCAGTACTTC
.,.,TRBV2,TRBJ1-4,CASSGAGSRLFF,TGTGCCAGCAGTGGAGCAGGCTCGCGGCTGTTTTTT
.,TRBD1,TRBV5-6,TRBJ1-1,CASILLRQGAYSTEAFF,TGTGCCAGCATCCTACTCAGACAGGGGGCGTATAGTACTGAAGCTTTCTTT
.,.,TRBV19,TRBJ1-1,CASSMRQGATLNTEAFF,TGTGCCAGTAGTATGCGACAAGGGGCAACCTTGAACACTGAAGCTTTCTTT
.,.,TRBV7-2,TRBJ2-3,CASSLAGQTPGLATTDTQYF,TGTGCCAGCAGCTTAGCGGGACAGACACCGGGGCTAGCGACCACAGATACGCAGTATTTT
.,TRBD2,TRBV5-8,TRBJ2-1,CASSFNRGRLAGVGEQFF,TGTGCCAGCAGCTTTAACAGGGGGAGACTAGCGGGAGTTGGTGAGCAGTTCTTC
.,.,TRBV30,TRBJ1-6,CAWMAQVSYNSPLHF,TGTGCCTGGATGGCGCAGGTCTCCTATAATTCACCCCTCCACTTT
.,.,TRBV2,TRBJ2-2,CASSESRRSTGELFF,TGTGCCAGCAGTGAATCAAGGAGAAGCACCGGGGAGCTGTTTTTT
.,TRBD1,TRBV6-5,TRBJ1-5,CASSKVGGGQPQHF,TGTGCCAGTTCGAAAGTAGGGGGCGGTCAGCCCCAGCATTTT
.,.,TRBV7-3,TRBJ2-2,CASSLSGGNGELFF,TGTGCCAGCAGCTTATCCGGGGGCAACGGGGAGCTGTTTTTT
.,.,TRBV5-5,TRBJ2-1,CASSSRGGNEQFF,TGTGCCAGCAGCTCCCGGGGAGGCAATGAGCAGTTCTTC
.,.,TRBV4-1,TRBJ1-2,CASSQDSRSYGYTF,TGCGCCAGCAGCCAAGATAGCCGGTCCTATGGCTACACCTTC
.,TRBD2,TRBV29-1,TRBJ2-7,CSVYAGGRRTYEQYF,TGCAGCGTTTACGCGGGGGGACGAAGGACCTACGAGCAGTACTTC
.,TRBD1,TRBV5-6,TRBJ1-1,CASRLDRGLNTETFF,TGTGCCAGCAGGCTGGACAGGGGCCTGAACACTGAAACTTTCTTT
once,.,TRBV6-6,TRBJ2-7,CASRRVGPSYEQYF,TGTGCCAGCAGGAGGGTGGGACCGAGCTACGAGCAGTACTTC
.,.,TRBV6-5,TRBJ1-5,CASSYSGALNQPQHF,TGTGCCAGCAGTTACTCGGGGGCACTCAATCAGCCCCAGCATTTT
.,TRBD1,TRBV7-9,TRBJ1-5,CASSLGPQGAINQPQHF,TGTGCCAGCAGCTTAGGTCCTCAGGGGGCAATCAATCAGCCCCAGCATTTT
.,.,TRBV7-2,TRBJ1-2,CASSLVRVRGYTF,TGTGCCAGCAGCTTAGTCAGGGTTCGGGGCTACACCTTC
.,.,TRBV2,TRBJ1-4,CASEPGYEKLFF,TGTGCCAGCGAACCGGGCTACGAAAAACTGTTTTTT